This T cell receptor (beta chain) was documented in a study of CD8+CD57+ T cells in acquired aplastic anemia. Genomic DNA, serving as template, underwent TCR beta VDJ and CDR3 profiling. MiXCR, applied by TCRdb to the reads, yields one record per CDR3 protein. The data contain about 120,000 distinct CDR3 sequences, under 60% of them singletons. Germline assignment: CDR1 MNHEY and CDR2 SMNVEV (reference sequence). This CDR3 region has 13 residues. The V gene lost 0 bases and the J gene lost 10 bases, with 9 bases spanning the gap. All sequencing subjects had displayed CD8+CD57+ cell expansion on flow cytometry. There was no therapy given to any patient before the blood sampling took place. Study-wide points: Patients and controls had in common 25 to 30 CD8+ CDR3 sequences.

In the case of this clonotype: Its antigen is not known.

The sample taken for sequencing was sorted CD4+, CD8+, or CD8+CD57+ T cells (not recorded which) from PBMCs. This sequence originates from a human donor with aplastic anemia. The chain uses TRBV27 and TRBJ1-4; D is unclear. The CDR3 is CASSLSIGGKLFF. The CDR3 coding sequence is TGTGCCAGCAGTTTATCGATCGGCGGAAAACTGTTTTTT.